The present T cell receptor (beta chain) was sequenced within a study of prognosis after radiotherapy for stage I lung cancer. At the level of the study: Some 15 patients presented with newly diagnosed primary stage I lung tumors, and five or six carried oligometastatic NSCLC following surgical resection of the primary tumor. A median of approximately 7 months after radiotherapy, distant metastases were seen in several patients, while no significant progression was shown by 15.

The table lists this clonotype with many counts. Its antigen is currently unknown. Broader study findings: Reportedly, patients with and without metastases differed in TRBV and TRBJ gene usage.

This CDR3 spans 13 amino acids. CDR1 is KGHDR, CDR2 SFDVKD, per germline. V gave up 4 bases and J gave up 9 bases, with 12 bases separating them. Genomic DNA yielded TCR beta CDR3, amplified by two-round multiplex PCR. First-round PCR amplification was performed with primers specific to each TRBV and TRBJ gene. TCRdb independently ran MiXCR on the multiplex PCR reads; one entry per CDR3 protein. The table has tens of thousands of distinct CDR3 sequences, 24% seen once. This clonotype was obtained from a donor older than 45 with non-small cell lung cancer. The rearrangement joins TRBV24-1 to TRBJ2-1; D might be TRBD2 (5 bases). Sequencing was performed on PBMCs, taken before or after stereotactic body radiation therapy (not recorded which). CDR3 protein: CATSEPVRVEQFF. The CDR3 nucleotides read TGTGCCACCAGTGAGCCCGTGAGGGTTGAGCAGTTCTTC.